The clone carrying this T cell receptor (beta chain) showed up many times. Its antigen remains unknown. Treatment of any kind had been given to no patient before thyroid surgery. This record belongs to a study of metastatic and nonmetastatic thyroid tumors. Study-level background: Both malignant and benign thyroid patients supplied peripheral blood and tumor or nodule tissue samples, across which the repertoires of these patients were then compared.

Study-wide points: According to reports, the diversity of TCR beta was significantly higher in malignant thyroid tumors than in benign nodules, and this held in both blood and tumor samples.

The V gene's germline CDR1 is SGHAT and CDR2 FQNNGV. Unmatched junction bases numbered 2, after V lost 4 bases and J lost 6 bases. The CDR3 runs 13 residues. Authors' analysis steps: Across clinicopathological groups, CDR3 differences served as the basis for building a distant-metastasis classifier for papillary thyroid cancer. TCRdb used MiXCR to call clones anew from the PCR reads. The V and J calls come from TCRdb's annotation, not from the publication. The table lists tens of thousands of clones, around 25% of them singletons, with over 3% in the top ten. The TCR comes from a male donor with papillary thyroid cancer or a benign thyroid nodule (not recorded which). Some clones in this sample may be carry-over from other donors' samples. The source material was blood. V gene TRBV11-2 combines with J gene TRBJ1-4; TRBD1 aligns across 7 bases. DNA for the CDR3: TGTGCCAGCAGCTCAGGGGGAGATGAAAAACTGTTTTTT. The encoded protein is CASSSGGDEKLFF.